Below are 16 T cell receptor beta chains sequenced from a single sample in a study of T cell responses to AZD1222 COVID-19 vaccine. Sequencing was performed with immunoSEQ multiplex PCR; in TCRdb, only in-frame clones are kept and a portion is missing. The sample yields some 50,000 clones, 70% to 90% seen once. The sequencing here drew on peripheral blood, taken 28 days after the second AZD1222 dose. All receptors derive from an adult who received the AZD1222 COVID-19 vaccine.

This clone was counted once. The chain combines TRBV27 with TRBJ2-3, with 14 bases aligning to TRBD2. From germline, CDR1 is MNHEY and CDR2 SMNVEV (reference sequence). The CDR3 extends over 15 amino acids. Trimming removed 4 bases from V and 6 bases from J; junction bases left unmatched: 3. The CDR3 reads CASSSGLAGVDTQYF. The CDR3 DNA is TGTGCCAGCAGTTCGGGACTAGCGGGGGTTGATACGCAGTATTTT.

The chain joins TRBV6-2 or TRBV6-3 to TRBJ1-2, with D perhaps matching TRBD1 (5 bases). The CDR3 is 12 amino acids. Trimming left V 5 bases short and J 6 bases short, with 10 bases between. Per germline, CDR1 MNHEY and CDR2 SVGEGT. CDR3 in amino acids: CASSKDSNGYTF. The DNA of the CDR3 is TGTGCCAGCAGTAAAGACAGTAATGGCTACACCTTC.

CDR3 sequence reads: CASSSSIVLSYNEQFF. CDR3 nucleotide sequence: TGTGCCAGCAGTTCTTCAATCGTCCTCTCCTACAATGAGCAGTTCTTC. V gene TRBV28 combines with J gene TRBJ2-1; D gene uncertain. Germline values: CDR1 MDHEN, CDR2 SYDVKM. The germline V and J ends were trimmed by 4 bases and 0 bases, with 13 bases remaining between them. The CDR3 contains 16 residues.

The gene calls are TRBV2 and TRBJ1-2; 12 bases agree with TRBD1. This CDR3 is 14 amino acids long. CDR1 SNHLY and CDR2 FYNNEI come from the germline V gene. The V gene end was trimmed by 7 bases and the J gene end by 5 bases; junction bases not matched to a gene: 5. The CDR3 loop is CASTGTGGWYGYTF. The CDR3 DNA follows: TGTGCCAGCACCGGGACAGGGGGCTGGTATGGCTACACCTTC.

This chain joins TRBV28 and TRBJ2-2; D unresolved. This CDR3 has 12 residues. V was pared by 5 bases and J by 3 bases, with 4 bases between. The germline gives CDR1 MDHEN, CDR2 SYDVKM. CDR3 in amino acids: CASSRYTGELFF. DNA of the CDR3: TGTGCCAGCAGTCGTTACACCGGGGAGCTGTTTTTT. The whole variable domain, remainder taken from reference TRBV28 and TRBJ2-2, is DVKVTQSSRYLVKRTGEKVFLECVQDMDHENMFWYRQDPGLGLRLIYFSYDVKMKEKGDIPEGYSVSREKKERFSLILESASTNQTSMYLCASSRYTGELFFGEGSRLTVL.

The CDR3 coding sequence is TGTGCCAGCAGTAAACGGGCTAGCGGGGGAACCCAGTACTTC. As protein: CASSKRASGGTQYF. This chain links TRBV2 with TRBJ2-5; TRBD2 aligns across 10 bases. Unmatched junction bases numbered 8, after V lost 5 bases and J lost 8 bases. Germline CDR1 is SNHLY and CDR2 is FYNNEI. The CDR3 totals 14 residues.

This chain joins TRBV18 and TRBJ2-3; 10 bases are shared with TRBD2. Trimming cost V 3 bases and J 0 bases; bases outside gene matches: 12. CDR3 length: 19 residues. Germline V gives CDR1 KGHSH, CDR2 LQKENI. The CDR3 loop reads CASSPLSGRATGSTDTQYF. The CDR3 coding sequence is TGTGCCAGCTCACCGTTGAGCGGGAGGGCCACGGGTAGCACAGATACGCAGTATTTT.

The CDR3 reads CASSLVQRAKNIQYF. The DNA of the CDR3 is TGTGCCAGCAGCTTGGTGCAGAGAGCCAAAAACATTCAGTACTTC. J is TRBJ2-4 and V is TRBV5-4; unclear D gene. Germline lookup yields CDR1 SGHNT and CDR2 YYREEE (reference sequence). The V gene lost 0 bases and the J gene lost 0 bases, with 7 bases spanning the gap. CDR3 size: 15 residues.

V gene TRBV5-1 combines with J gene TRBJ2-7; possible D gene TRBD1, 6 bases. This CDR3 is built from 13 residues. CDR1 and CDR2 (germline): SGHRS, YFSETQ. V gave up 7 bases and J gave up 3 bases, with 14 bases separating them. In DNA form, the CDR3 reads TGCGCCAGCGGCCGAGCAGGGGACTACGAGCAGTACTTC. Translating gives CASGRAGDYEQYF.

This sequence joins TRBV5-4 and TRBJ2-7; 9 nucleotides agree with TRBD2. The CDR3 is 14 residues long. Germline V gene lookup returns CDR1 SGHNT and CDR2 YYREEE (reference sequence). V dropped 5 bases and J dropped 6; count of bases not matched to a gene: 9. This CDR3 reads CASRIQGLASEQYF. The CDR3 DNA reads TGTGCCAGCAGGATACAGGGACTAGCCTCCGAGCAGTACTTC.

The chain has TRBV4-2 and TRBJ1-3, with D hard to call. The CDR3 is 16 residues long. Deletions cut 1 base from V and 0 bases from J, with 10 bases between. Germline CDR1 and CDR2: LGHNA and YNFKEQ. The CDR3 DNA follows: TGTGCCAGCAGCCAAGGGGGAGTAGTCTCTGGAAACACCATATATTTT. As protein: CASSQGGVVSGNTIYF.

V and J are TRBV6-6 and TRBJ2-6; 11 bases fit TRBD1. The CDR3 extends over 20 amino acids. V shed 5 bases, J shed 0 bases, and the junction held 12 bases outside the gene matches. CDR1 and CDR2 (germline): MNHNY, SVGAGI (reference sequence). CDR3 coding DNA: TGTGCCAGCAGTCCCACCCGAGGACAGGGGGCTATCTCTGGGGCCAACGTCCTGACTTTC. It codes for CASSPTRGQGAISGANVLTF.

The chain uses TRBV6-4 and TRBJ2-7; maybe TRBD1 (5 bases). The CDR3 runs to 9 residues. Trimming took 7 bases from V and 9 from J, leaving 7 bases between them. CDR1 MRHNA and CDR2 SNTAGT come from the germline V gene. CDR3 nucleotides: TGTGCCAGCATCAGGGTGCAGTACTTC. Amino acid sequence: CASIRVQYF.

The gene calls are TRBV19 and TRBJ2-1, with 7 bases matching TRBD2. The CDR3 contains 17 residues. The V gene's germline CDR1 is LNHDA and CDR2 SQIVND (reference sequence). J gave up 3 bases and V 5 bases, and 13 bases lay outside the gene matches. CDR3 DNA sequence: TGTGCCAGTAGTGTCGGTCGGGCGGGAGCGGGCTACAATGAGCAGTTCTTC. Amino acid sequence: CASSVGRAGAGYNEQFF.

The gene calls are TRBV4-1 and TRBJ2-3; tentatively, D is TRBD1 (7 bases). The CDR3 loop spans 17 amino acids. Deletions cut 2 bases from V and 3 bases from J, with 18 bases between. CDR1 MGHRA and CDR2 YSYEKL come from the germline V gene. In DNA form, the CDR3 reads TGCGCCAGCAGCCAAAGTTTGCAGGGGGGAGCGACAGATACGCAGTATTTT. Residues: CASSQSLQGGATDTQYF.

The J gene is TRBJ2-3, the V gene TRBV1. TRBV1 represents a pseudogene. CDR3 size: 16 residues. The CDR3: CTSSQHRTFGTDTQYF. The CDR3 DNA follows: TGCACCAGCAGCCAGCACAGGACTTTCGGAACAGATACGCAGTATTTT.